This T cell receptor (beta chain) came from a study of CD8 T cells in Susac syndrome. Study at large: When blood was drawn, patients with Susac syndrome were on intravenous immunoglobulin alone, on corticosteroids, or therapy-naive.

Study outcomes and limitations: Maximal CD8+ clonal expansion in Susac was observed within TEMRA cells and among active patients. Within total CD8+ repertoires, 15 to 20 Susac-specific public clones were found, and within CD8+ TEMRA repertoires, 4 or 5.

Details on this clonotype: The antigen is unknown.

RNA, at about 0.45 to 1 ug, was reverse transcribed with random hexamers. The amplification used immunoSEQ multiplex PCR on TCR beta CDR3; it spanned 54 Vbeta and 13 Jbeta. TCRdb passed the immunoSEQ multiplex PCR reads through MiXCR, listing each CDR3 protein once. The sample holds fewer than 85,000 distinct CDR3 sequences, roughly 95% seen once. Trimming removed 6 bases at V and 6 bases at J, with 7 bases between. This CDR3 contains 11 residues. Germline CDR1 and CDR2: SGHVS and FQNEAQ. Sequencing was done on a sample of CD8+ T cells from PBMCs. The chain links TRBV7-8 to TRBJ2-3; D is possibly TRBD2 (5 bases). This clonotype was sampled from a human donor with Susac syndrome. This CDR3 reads CASRRGDTQYF. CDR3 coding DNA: TGTGCCAGCAGGAGAGGGGATACGCAGTATTTT.